By sample fraction, the clone carrying this T cell receptor beta chain is medium-sized (0.01 to 0.1%). This sample was included in a study of blood T cell repertoires in COVID-19. Study-level information: Researchers got acute and convalescent COVID-19 samples from the United States, Italy and Spain. In each case, the material was cDNA or gDNA derived from T cells, B-cell-depleted T cells, or PBMCs.

Methods used by the authors: Estimated nucleated cell counts came from reference gene primer amplification. Assay: immunoSEQ multiplex PCR; the TCRdb copy retains only in-frame clones and omits some. That table gives V, J and clone size, and the DNA gave D and trimming. The table includes 60,000 or so clones, 80% to 90% detected once. Germline trimming cut 6 bases from V and 1 base from J; bases unmatched to any gene: 2. CDR3 length: 13 amino acids. Germline V gives CDR1 SGHTA, CDR2 FQGTGA. The receptor's source is a woman aged 70-85 years with active COVID-19. The chain links TRBV7-3 to TRBJ1-1; 7 nucleotides agree with TRBD1. Sequenced input: peripheral blood. CDR3 region: CASRGQTNTEAFF. The CDR3 DNA follows: TGTGCCAGCAGGGGACAGACGAACACTGAAGCTTTCTTT.